The 8 T cell receptor beta chains reported below all come from one sample, sequenced in a study of blood T cells in healthy people across ages. A second PCR, run for about 6 to 11 cycles, used a sample-barcoded 5' primer plus a J-beta primer mix. In TCRdb, the 5' RACE reads were re-called with MiXCR into one record per CDR3 protein. The repertoire holds roughly 1.9 million distinct CDR3 sequences, with roughly 43% as singletons. Sequenced input: blood. Every receptor here comes from a human donor in good health.

A few counts support this clonotype. The rearrangement links TRBV10-3 to TRBJ2-4; TRBD2 aligns across 14 bases. Germline V CDR1 and CDR2: ENHRY, SYGVKD. With 3 bases clipped from V and 4 bases from J, the junction kept 8 bases outside the gene matches. This CDR3 is built from 18 residues. CDR3 residues: CAISDLGTSGGGKNIQYF. Here the CDR3 DNA reads TGTGCCATCAGTGATCTCGGGACTAGCGGGGGAGGAAAAAACATTCAGTACTTC.

As regards this clonotype: With a much larger clone just one base away, this may be a read error. The chain uses TRBV4-3 and TRBJ2-5; a weak D match, TRBD2 (7 bases). TRBJ2-7 explains the end of the DNA better; the J call may be wrong. The CDR3 totals 16 residues. Germline V gives CDR1 LGHNA, CDR2 YSLEER. The CDR3 here is CASNQDLWGGLYEQYF. In nucleotides, the CDR3 is TGCGCCAGCAACCAAGATTTATGGGGGGGCCTTTACGAGCAGTACTTC.

V and J are TRBV20-1 and TRBJ1-5, with D possibly matching TRBD1 (6 bases). CDR1 and CDR2 from the germline V gene are DFQATT and SNEGSKA (reference sequence). The CDR3 is 14 amino acids. With 6 bases removed from V and 9 bases from J, the gap between germline ends came to 21 bases. The DNA for the CDR3 is TGCAGTGCCATATTACCGGGGGCAGGTCTGCCCCAGCATTTT. Protein sequence: CSAILPGAGLPQHF.

V gene TRBV15 combines with J gene TRBJ1-3; tentative D call: TRBD1 (5 bases). V lost 5 bases to trimming and J lost 0 bases, with 11 bases between them. There are 15 residues in the CDR3. Germline-derived CDR1 and CDR2 are LNHNV and YYDKDF (reference sequence). The CDR3 DNA reads as TGTGCCACCAGCCTGGGACCAAACTCTGGAAACACCATATATTTT. Its translation is CATSLGPNSGNTIYF.

CDR3 nucleotides: TGTGCCAGCAGGTTAGGGGGGGTGAGCTCCTACAATGAGCAGTTCTTC. This sequence encodes CASRLGGVSSYNEQFF. V gene TRBV6-6 combines with J gene TRBJ2-1, with TRBD2 as a possible D gene (7 bases). CDR1 and CDR2 from the germline V gene are MNHNY and SVGAGI (reference sequence). The CDR3 extends over 16 amino acids. V lost 6 bases and J 0 bases, leaving 15 bases between the germline ends.

The chain has TRBV28 and TRBJ2-1; perhaps D is TRBD1 or TRBD2 (6 bases each). This CDR3 comprises 14 residues. Trimming removed 6 bases at V and 15 bases at J, with 24 bases between. The germline V gene encodes CDR1 MDHEN and CDR2 SYDVKM. CDR3 in amino acids: CASRLPGGFNGRFF. The CDR3 region has the DNA TGTGCCAGCAGGCTCCCCGGGGGCTTCAATGGGCGGTTCTTC. Variable domain in full (rest from reference TRBV28 and TRBJ2-1): DVKVTQSSRYLVKRTGEKVFLECVQDMDHENMFWYRQDPGLGLRLIYFSYDVKMKEKGDIPEGYSVSREKKERFSLILESASTNQTSMYLCASRLPGGFNGRFFGPGTRLTVL.

This clonotype was seen only a few times. The chain links TRBV12-3 or TRBV12-4 to TRBJ2-1; TRBD2 is a possible D gene (6 bases). This CDR3 has 15 amino acids. The V gene lost 6 bases and the J gene lost 2 bases, with 14 bases spanning the gap. CDR3 sequence (DNA): TGTGCCAGCAGCCGACCGGGAGTGGCCTACAATGAGCAGTTCTTC. Translation: CASSRPGVAYNEQFF.

The rearrangement uses TRBV6-6 and TRBJ2-5; D remains ambiguous. Trimming removed 11 bases at V and 2 bases at J, with 15 bases between. The CDR3 length is 13 residues. In germline, CDR1 is MNHNY, CDR2 SVGAGI (reference sequence). The DNA for the CDR3 is TGTGCCGCTGAGGACGGGCCACAAGAGACCCAGTACTTC. As protein: CAAEDGPQETQYF.